The source of this TCR beta chain is a study of OX40 agonist ivuxolimab in advanced cancers. Study overall: Patients were treated with ivuxolimab, an agonistic anti-OX40 (CD134) antibody.

As regards this clone: Antigen specificity is unknown.

Any history of autoimmune disease or systemic immunosuppression disqualified patients. The germline gives CDR1 SGHAT, CDR2 FQNNGV. Trimming took off 0 bases at V and 1 base at J, with 4 bases between the two ends. The CDR3 is 13 residues long. Method: immunoSEQ multiplex PCR; TCRdb's copy keeps in-frame clones and lacks some. Among roughly 80,000 clones listed, over 85% were seen once. General study points: Patients with a partial response at 0.1-3.0 mg/kg had among the lowest clonal expansion. Low normalized T-cell clonal expansion also characterized some of the nonresponders.

Sample: CD4+ or CD8+ T cells sorted from blood, taken in a trial of the OX40 agonist ivuxolimab. The sequence was collected from an adult with an advanced solid tumor such as melanoma, head and neck, liver or kidney cancer. The rearrangement joins TRBV11-2 to TRBJ2-7; no reliable D call. As DNA, the CDR3 is TGTGCCAGCAGCTTAGATAGGTCCTACGAGCAGTACTTC. Translating gives CASSLDRSYEQYF.